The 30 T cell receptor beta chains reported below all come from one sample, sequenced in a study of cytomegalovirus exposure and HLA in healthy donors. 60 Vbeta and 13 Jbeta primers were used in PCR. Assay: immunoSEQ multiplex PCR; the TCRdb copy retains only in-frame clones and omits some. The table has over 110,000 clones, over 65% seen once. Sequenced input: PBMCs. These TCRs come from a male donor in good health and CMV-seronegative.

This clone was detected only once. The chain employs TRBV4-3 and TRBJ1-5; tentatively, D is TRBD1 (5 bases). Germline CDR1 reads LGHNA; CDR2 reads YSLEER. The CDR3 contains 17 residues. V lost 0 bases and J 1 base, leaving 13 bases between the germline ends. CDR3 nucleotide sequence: TGCGCCAGCAGCCAAGATACGGGCAGGGTAAGCAATCAGCCCCAGCATTTT. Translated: CASSQDTGRVSNQPQHF.

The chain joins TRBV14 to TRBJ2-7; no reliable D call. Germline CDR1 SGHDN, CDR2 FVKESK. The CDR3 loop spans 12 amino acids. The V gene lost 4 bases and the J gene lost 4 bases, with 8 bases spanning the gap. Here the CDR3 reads CASSPSLYEQYF. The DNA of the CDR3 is TGTGCCAGCAGCCCGTCCCTATACGAGCAGTACTTC.

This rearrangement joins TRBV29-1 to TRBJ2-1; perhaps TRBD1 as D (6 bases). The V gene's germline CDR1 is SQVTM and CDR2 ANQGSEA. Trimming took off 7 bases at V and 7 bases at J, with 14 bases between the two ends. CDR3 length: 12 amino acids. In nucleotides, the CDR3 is TGCAGCGCTAAAACACAGGGTAATGAGCAGTTCTTC. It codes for CSAKTQGNEQFF.

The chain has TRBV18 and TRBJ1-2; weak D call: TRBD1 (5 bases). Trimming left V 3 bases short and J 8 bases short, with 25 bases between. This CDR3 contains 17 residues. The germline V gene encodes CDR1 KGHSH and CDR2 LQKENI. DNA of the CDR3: TGTGCCAGCTCACCCAGTGGATTTCCGACCCCTCAGGGCGGCTACACCTTC. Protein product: CASSPSGFPTPQGGYTF. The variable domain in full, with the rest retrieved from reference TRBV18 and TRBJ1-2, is NAGVMQNPRHLVRRRGQEARLRCSPMKGHSHVYWYRQLPEEGLKFMVYLQKENIIDESGMPKERFSAEFPKEGPSILRIQQVVRGDSAAYFCASSPSGFPTPQGGYTFGSGTRLTVV.

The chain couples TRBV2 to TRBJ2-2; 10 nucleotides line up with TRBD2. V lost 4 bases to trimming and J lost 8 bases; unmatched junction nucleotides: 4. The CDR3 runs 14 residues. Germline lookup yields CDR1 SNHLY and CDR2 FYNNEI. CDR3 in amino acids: CASSVASGSGELFF. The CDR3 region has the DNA TGTGCCAGCAGTGTAGCTAGCGGGAGTGGGGAGCTGTTTTTT.

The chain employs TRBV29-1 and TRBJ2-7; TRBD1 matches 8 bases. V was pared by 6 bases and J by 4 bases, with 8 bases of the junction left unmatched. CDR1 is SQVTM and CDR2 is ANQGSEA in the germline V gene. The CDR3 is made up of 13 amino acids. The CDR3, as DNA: TGCAGCGTGATGGACTACAGGGGGTACGAGCAGTACTTC. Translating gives CSVMDYRGYEQYF.

This CDR3 reads CASSEQEGGNTIYF. DNA of the CDR3: TGCGCCAGCAGTGAACAGGAAGGTGGAAACACCATATATTTT. The V and J genes are TRBV10-2 and TRBJ1-3; tentative D call: TRBD1 (5 bases). V lost 3 bases and J lost 3, with 9 bases in between. CDR3 length: 14 amino acids. Germline lookup yields CDR1 WSHSY and CDR2 SAAADI.

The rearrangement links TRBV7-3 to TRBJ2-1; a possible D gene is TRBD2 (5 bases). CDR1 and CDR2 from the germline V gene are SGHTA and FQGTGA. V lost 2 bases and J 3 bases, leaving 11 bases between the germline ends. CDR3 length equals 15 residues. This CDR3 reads CASSLDNEGYNEQFF. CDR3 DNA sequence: TGTGCCAGCAGCTTAGACAACGAGGGCTACAATGAGCAGTTCTTC.

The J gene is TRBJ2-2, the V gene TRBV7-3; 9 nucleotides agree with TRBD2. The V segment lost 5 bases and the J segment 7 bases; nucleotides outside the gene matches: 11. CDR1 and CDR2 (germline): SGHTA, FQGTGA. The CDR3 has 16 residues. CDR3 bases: TGTGCCAGCAGCCCCCAGATAGCGGGAGCAAACGGGGAGCTGTTTTTT. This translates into CASSPQIAGANGELFF. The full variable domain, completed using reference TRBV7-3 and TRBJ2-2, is GAGVSQTPSNKVTEKGKYVELRCDPISGHTALYWYRQSLGQGPEFLIYFQGTGAADDSGLPNDRFFAVRPEGSVSTLKIQRTERGDSAVYLCASSPQIAGANGELFFGEGSRLTVL.

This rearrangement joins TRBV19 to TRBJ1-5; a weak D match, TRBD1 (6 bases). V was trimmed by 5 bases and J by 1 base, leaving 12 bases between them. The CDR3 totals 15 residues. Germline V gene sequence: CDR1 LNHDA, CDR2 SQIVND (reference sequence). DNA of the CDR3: TGTGCCAGTAGTGTCGGGACAAGAAGCAATCAGCCCCAGCATTTT. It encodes CASSVGTRSNQPQHF.

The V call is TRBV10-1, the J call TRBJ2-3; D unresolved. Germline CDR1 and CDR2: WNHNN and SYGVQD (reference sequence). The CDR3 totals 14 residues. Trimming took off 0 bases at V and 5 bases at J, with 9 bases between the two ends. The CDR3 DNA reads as TGCGCCAGCAGTGAGTCCCCAGGTCAAGATACGCAGTATTTT. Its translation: CASSESPGQDTQYF.

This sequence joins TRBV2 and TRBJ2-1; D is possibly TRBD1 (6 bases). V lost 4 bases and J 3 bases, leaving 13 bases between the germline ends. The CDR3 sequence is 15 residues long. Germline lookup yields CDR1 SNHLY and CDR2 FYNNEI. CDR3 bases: TGTGCCAGCAGTGTCGAAGGGGGTAACTACAATGAGCAGTTCTTC. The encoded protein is CASSVEGGNYNEQFF.

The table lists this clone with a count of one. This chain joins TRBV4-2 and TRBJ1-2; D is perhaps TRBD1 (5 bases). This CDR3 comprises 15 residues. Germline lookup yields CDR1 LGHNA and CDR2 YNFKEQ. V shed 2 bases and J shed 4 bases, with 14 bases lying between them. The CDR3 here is CASSQSRGESYGYTF. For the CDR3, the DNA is TGTGCCAGCAGCCAATCAAGGGGTGAGTCCTATGGCTACACCTTC.

The CDR3 sequence is CASSPLLASTDTQYF. CDR3 bases: TGTGCCAGCTCACCTCTACTAGCGAGCACAGATACGCAGTATTTT. The chain couples TRBV18 to TRBJ2-3; 7 nucleotides line up with TRBD2. This CDR3 has 15 residues. The J segment lost 0 bases and the V segment lost 3 bases, leaving 3 bases of the junction unmatched. The germline gives CDR1 KGHSH, CDR2 LQKENI.

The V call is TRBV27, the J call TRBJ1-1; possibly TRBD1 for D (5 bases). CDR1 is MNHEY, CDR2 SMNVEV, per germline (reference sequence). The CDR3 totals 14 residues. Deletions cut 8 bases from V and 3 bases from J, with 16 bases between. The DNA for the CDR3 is TGTGCCAGCTCCAGGCGGGGGTTGGACACTGAAGCTTTCTTT. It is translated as CASSRRGLDTEAFF.

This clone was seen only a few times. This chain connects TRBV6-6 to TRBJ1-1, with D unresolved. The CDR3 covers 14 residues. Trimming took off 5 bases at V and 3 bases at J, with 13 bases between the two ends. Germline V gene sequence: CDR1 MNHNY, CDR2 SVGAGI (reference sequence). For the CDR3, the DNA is TGTGCCAGCAGTATTCCCCATCAGGACACTGAAGCTTTCTTT. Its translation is CASSIPHQDTEAFF.

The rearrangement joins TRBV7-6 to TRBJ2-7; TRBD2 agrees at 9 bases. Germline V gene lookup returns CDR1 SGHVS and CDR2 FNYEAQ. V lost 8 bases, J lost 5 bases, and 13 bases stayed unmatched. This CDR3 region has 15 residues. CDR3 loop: CASSLAGTGIHEQYF. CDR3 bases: TGTGCCAGCTCCCTAGCGGGAACGGGGATCCACGAGCAGTACTTC.

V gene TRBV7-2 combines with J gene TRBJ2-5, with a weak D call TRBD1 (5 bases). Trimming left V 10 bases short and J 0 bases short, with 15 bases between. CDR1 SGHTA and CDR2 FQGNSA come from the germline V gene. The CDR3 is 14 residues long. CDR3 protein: CATRAVGHQETQYF. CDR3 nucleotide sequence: TGTGCCACCAGGGCCGTGGGGCACCAAGAGACCCAGTACTTC.

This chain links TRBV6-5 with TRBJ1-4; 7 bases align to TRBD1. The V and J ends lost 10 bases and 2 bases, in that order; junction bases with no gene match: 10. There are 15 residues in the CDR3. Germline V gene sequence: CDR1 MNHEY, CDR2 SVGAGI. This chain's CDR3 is CATSDRVSTNEKLFF. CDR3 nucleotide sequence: TGTGCCACGTCCGACAGGGTTTCCACTAATGAAAAACTGTTTTTT.

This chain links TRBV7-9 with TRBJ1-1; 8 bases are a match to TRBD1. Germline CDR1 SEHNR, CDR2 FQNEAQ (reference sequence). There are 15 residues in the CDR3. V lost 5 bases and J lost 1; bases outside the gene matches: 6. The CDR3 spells CASSQGTGRNTEAFF. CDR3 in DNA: TGTGCCAGCAGCCAGGGGACAGGCCGGAACACTGAAGCTTTCTTT.

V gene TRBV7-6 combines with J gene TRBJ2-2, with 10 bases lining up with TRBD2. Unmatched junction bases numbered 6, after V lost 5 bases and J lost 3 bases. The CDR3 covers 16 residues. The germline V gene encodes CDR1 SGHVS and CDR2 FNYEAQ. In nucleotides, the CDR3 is TGTGCCAGCAGCACCCTAGCGGGAGTCGACACCGGGGAGCTGTTTTTT. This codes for CASSTLAGVDTGELFF.

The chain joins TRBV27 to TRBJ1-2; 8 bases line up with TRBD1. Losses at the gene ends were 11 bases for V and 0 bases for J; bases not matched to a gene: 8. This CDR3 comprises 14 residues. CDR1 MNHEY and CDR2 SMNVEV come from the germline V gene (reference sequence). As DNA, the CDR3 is TGTGCCTCCAAATCAGGGGGCACTAACTATGGCTACACCTTC. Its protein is CASKSGGTNYGYTF.

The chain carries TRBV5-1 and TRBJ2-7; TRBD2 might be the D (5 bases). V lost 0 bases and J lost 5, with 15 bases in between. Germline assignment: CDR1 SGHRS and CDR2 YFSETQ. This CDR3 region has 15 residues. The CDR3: CASSLGSGISDEQYF. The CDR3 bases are TGCGCCAGCAGCTTGGGGTCGGGGATTAGCGACGAGCAGTACTTC.

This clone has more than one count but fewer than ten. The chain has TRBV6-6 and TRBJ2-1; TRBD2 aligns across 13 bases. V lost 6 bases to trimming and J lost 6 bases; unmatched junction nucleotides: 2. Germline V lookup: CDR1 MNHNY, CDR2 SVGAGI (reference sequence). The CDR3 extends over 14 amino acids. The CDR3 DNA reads TGTGCCAGCAGCGGACTAGCGGGAGCCAATGAGCAGTTCTTC. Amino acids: CASSGLAGANEQFF.

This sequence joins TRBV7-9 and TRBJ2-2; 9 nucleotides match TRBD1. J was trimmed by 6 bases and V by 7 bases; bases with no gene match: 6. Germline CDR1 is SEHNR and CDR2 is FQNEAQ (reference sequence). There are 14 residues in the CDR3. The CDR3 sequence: CASTGDRAAGELFF. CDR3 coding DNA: TGTGCCAGCACCGGGGACAGGGCGGCCGGGGAGCTGTTTTTT.

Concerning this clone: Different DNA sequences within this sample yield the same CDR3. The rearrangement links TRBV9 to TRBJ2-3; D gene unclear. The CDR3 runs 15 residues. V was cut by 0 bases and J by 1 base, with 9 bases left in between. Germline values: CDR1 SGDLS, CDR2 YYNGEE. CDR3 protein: CASSVVGDGTDTQYF. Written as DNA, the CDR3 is TGTGCCAGCAGCGTAGTTGGAGACGGCACAGATACGCAGTATTTT. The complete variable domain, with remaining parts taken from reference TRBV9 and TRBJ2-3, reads DSGVTQTPKHLITATGQRVTLRCSPRSGDLSVYWYQQSLDQGLQFLIQYYNGEERAKGNILERFSAQQFPDLHSELNLSSLELGDSALYFCASSVVGDGTDTQYFGPGTRLTVL.

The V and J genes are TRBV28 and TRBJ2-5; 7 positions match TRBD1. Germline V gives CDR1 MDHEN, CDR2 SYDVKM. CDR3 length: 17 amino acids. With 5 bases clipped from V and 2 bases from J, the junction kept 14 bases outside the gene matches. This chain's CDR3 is CASSTTMTGSEQETQYF. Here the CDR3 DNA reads TGTGCCAGCAGTACGACCATGACAGGGAGTGAACAAGAGACCCAGTACTTC.

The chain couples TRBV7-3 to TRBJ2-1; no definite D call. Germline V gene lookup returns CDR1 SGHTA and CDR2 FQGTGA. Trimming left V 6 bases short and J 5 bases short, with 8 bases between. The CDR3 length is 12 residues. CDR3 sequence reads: CASSISHNEQFF. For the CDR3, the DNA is TGTGCCAGCAGTATTTCTCACAATGAGCAGTTCTTC.

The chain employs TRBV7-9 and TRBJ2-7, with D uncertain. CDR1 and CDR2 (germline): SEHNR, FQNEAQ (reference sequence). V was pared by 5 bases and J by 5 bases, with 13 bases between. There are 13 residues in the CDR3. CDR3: CASSPPSGDEQYF. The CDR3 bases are TGTGCCAGCAGCCCCCCCAGTGGTGACGAGCAGTACTTC.

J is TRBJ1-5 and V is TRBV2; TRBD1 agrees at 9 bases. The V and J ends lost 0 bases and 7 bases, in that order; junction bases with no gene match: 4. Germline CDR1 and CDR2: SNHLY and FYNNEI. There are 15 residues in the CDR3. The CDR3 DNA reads TGTGCCAGCAGTGAAGCGCTGGACAGGGGCCAGCCCCAGCATTTT. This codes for CASSEALDRGQPQHF. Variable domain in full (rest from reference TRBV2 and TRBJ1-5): EPEVTQTPSHQVTQMGQEVILRCVPISNHLYFYWYRQILGQKVEFLVSFYNNEISEKSEIFDDQFSVERPDGSNFTLKIRSTKLEDSAMYFCASSEALDRGQPQHFGDGTRLSIL.